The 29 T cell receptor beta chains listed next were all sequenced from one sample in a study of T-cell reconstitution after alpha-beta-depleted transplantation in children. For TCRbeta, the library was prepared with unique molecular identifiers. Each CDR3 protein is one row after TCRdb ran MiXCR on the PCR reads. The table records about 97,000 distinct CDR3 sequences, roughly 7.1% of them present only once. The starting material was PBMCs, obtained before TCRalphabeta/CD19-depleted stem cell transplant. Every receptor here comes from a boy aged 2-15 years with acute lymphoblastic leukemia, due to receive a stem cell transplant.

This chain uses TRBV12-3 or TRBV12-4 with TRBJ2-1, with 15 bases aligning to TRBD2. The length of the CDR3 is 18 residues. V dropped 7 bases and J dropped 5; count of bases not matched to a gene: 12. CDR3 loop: CASTLGLAGGPADNEQFF. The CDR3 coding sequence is TGTGCCAGCACCCTAGGACTAGCGGGGGGGCCCGCCGACAATGAGCAGTTCTTC.

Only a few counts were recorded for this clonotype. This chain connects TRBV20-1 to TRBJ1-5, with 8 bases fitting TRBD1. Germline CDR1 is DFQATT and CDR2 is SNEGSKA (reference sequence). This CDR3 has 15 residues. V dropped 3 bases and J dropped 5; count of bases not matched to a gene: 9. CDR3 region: CSARVDRGGYQPQHF. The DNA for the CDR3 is TGCAGTGCTAGGGTCGACAGGGGAGGGTATCAGCCCCAGCATTTT.

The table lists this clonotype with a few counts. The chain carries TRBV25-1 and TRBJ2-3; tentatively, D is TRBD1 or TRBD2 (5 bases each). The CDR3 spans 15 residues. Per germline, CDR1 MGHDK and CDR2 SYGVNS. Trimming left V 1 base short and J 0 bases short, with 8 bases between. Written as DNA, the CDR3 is TGTGCCAGCAGTGAATGGGGGATGAGCACAGATACGCAGTATTTT. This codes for CASSEWGMSTDTQYF.

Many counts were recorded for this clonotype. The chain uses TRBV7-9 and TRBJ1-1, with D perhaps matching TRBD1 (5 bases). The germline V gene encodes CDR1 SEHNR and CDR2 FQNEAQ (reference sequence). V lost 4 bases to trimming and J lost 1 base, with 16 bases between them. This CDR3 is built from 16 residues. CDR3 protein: CASSSMGRTGNTEAFF. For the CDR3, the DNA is TGTGCCAGCAGCTCCATGGGGCGAACGGGGAACACTGAAGCTTTCTTT.

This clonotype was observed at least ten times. The DNA of the CDR3 is TGTGCCAGCAGCTTGGGACAGGTCTATATGAACACTGAAGCTTTCTTT. The encoded protein is CASSLGQVYMNTEAFF. The chain joins TRBV7-8 to TRBJ1-1; 8 bases line up with TRBD1. CDR3 size: 16 residues. Unmatched junction bases numbered 6, after V lost 3 bases and J lost 0 bases. Germline V gene sequence: CDR1 SGHVS, CDR2 FQNEAQ.

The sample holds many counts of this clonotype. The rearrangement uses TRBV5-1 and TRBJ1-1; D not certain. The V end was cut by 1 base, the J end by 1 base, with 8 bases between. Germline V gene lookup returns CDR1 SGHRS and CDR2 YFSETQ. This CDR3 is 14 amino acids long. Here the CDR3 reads CASSLTGRNTEAFF. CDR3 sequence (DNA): TGCGCCAGCAGCTTGACGGGGAGGAACACTGAAGCTTTCTTT.

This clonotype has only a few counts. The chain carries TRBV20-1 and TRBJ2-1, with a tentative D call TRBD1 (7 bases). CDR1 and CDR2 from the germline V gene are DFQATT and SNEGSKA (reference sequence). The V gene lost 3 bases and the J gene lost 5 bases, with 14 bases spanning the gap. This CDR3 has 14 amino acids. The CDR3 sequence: CSAREGARNNEQFF. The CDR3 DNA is TGCAGTGCTAGGGAGGGGGCCCGAAACAATGAGCAGTTCTTC.

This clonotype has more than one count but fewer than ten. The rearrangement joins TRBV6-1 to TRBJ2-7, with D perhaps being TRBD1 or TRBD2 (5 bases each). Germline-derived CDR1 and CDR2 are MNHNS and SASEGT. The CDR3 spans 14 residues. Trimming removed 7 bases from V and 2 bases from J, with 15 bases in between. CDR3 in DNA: TGTGCCAGCACCCCCGGGGCAGTTACCTACGAGCAGTACTTC. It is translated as CASTPGAVTYEQYF.

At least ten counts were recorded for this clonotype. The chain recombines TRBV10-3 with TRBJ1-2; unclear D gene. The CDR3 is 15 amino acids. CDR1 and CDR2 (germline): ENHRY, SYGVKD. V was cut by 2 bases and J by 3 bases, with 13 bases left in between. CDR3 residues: CAISEGEGADYGYTF. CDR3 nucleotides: TGTGCCATCAGTGAGGGGGAGGGAGCCGACTATGGCTACACCTTC.

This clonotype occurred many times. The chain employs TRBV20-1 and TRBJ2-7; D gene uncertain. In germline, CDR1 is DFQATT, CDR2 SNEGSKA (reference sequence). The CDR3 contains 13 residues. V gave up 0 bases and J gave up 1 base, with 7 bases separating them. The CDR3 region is CSARDPVSYEQYF. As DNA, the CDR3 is TGCAGTGCTAGAGATCCGGTTTCCTACGAGCAGTACTTC.

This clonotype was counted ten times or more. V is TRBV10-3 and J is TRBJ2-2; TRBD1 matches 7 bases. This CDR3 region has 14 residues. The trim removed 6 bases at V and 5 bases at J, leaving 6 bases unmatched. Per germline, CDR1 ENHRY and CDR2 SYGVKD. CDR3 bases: TGTGCCATCAGCCCGGGACAGAAAACCGGGGAGCTGTTTTTT. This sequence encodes CAISPGQKTGELFF.

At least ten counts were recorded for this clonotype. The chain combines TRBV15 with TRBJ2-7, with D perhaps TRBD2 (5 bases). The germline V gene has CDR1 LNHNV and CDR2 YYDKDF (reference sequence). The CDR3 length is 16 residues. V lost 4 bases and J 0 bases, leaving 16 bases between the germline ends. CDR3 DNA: TGTGCCACCAGCACCGACTCAATAGCGAGCTCCTACGAGCAGTACTTC. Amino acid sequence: CATSTDSIASSYEQYF.

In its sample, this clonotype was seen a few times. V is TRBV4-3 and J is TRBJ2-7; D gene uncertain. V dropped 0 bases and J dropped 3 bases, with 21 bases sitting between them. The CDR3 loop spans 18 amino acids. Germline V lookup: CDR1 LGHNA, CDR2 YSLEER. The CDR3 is CASSQEWLGFASNYEQYF. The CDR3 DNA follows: TGCGCCAGCAGCCAAGAGTGGTTGGGCTTCGCCTCCAACTACGAGCAGTACTTC.

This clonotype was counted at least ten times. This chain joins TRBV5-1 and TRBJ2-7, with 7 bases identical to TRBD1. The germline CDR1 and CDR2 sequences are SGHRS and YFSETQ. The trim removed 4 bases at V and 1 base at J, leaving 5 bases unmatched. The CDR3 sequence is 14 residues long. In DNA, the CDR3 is TGCGCCAGCAGCGGCGGACAGGTATCCTACGAGCAGTACTTC. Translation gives CASSGGQVSYEQYF. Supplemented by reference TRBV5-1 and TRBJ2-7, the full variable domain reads KAGVTQTPRYLIKTRGQQVTLSCSPISGHRSVSWYQQTPGQGLQFLFEYFSETQRNKGNFPGRFSGRQFSNSRSEMNVSTLELGDSALYLCASSGGQVSYEQYFGPGTRLTVT.

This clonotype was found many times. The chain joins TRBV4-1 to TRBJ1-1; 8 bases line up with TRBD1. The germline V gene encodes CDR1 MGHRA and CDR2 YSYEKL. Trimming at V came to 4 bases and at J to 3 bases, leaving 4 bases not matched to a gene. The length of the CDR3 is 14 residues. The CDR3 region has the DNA TGCGCCAGCAGCCTAGGACAGGGAGACACTGAAGCTTTCTTT. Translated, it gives CASSLGQGDTEAFF.

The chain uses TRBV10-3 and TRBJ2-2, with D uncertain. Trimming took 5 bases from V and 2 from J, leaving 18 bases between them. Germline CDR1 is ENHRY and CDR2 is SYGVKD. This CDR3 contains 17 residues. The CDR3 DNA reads TGTGCCATCAGTTCCCCTACTGGGCGGATCAACACCGGGGAGCTGTTTTTT. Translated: CAISSPTGRINTGELFF.

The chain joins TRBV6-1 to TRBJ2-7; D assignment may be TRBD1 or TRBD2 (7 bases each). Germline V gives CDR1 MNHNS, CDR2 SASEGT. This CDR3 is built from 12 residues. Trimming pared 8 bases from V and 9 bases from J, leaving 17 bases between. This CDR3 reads CASGGRGRSQYF. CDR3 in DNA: TGTGCCAGCGGAGGGAGGGGGCGGTCGCAGTACTTC.

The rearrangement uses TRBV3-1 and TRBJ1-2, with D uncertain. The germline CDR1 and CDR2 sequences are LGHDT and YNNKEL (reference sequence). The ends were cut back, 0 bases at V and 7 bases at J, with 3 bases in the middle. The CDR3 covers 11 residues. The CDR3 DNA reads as TGTGCCAGCAGCCAAGAGGGTGGCTACACCTTC. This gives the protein CASSQEGGYTF.

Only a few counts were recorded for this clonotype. CDR3 sequence: CSAAFGQVLNYGYTF. CDR3 in DNA: TGCAGTGCTGCATTTGGACAGGTTCTTAACTATGGCTACACCTTC. This rearrangement joins TRBV20-1 to TRBJ1-2; 7 bases line up with TRBD1. The CDR3 runs to 15 residues. Germline values: CDR1 DFQATT, CDR2 SNEGSKA (reference sequence). The junction had 10 bases not matched to a gene; V was cut back by 5 bases and J by 1 base.

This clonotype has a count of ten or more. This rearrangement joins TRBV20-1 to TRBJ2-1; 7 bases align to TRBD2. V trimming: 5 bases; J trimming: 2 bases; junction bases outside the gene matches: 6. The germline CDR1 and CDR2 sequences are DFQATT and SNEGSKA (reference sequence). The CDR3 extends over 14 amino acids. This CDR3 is CSAPKSGAYNEQFF. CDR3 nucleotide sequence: TGCAGTGCTCCGAAAAGCGGGGCCTACAATGAGCAGTTCTTC.

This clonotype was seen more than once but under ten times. The chain's CDR3 is CASSALQGGTYNEQFF. CDR3 DNA sequence: TGTGCCAGCAGTGCTCTACAGGGAGGTACCTACAATGAGCAGTTCTTC. The chain has TRBV6-1 and TRBJ2-1; D possibly uses TRBD1 or TRBD2 (6 bases each). Per the germline V gene, CDR1 is MNHNS and CDR2 is SASEGT. Trimming removed 4 bases from V and 2 bases from J, with 15 bases in between. CDR3 length equals 16 residues.

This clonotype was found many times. The CDR3 nucleotides read TGTGCCAGCAGTGAAGGCACAGGGTACCCTAATGAGCAGTTCTTC. As protein: CASSEGTGYPNEQFF. The V gene is TRBV6-4, the J gene TRBJ2-1; D might be TRBD1 (6 bases). The CDR3 length is 15 residues. The V gene lost 3 bases and the J gene lost 7 bases, with 16 bases spanning the gap. The germline CDR1 and CDR2 sequences are MRHNA and SNTAGT.

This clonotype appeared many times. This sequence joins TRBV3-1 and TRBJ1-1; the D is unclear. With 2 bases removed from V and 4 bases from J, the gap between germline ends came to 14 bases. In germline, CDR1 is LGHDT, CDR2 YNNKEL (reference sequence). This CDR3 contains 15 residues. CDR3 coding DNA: TGTGCCAGCAGCCAAAGGTTACAAGGTGGCACTGAAGCTTTCTTT. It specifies CASSQRLQGGTEAFF.

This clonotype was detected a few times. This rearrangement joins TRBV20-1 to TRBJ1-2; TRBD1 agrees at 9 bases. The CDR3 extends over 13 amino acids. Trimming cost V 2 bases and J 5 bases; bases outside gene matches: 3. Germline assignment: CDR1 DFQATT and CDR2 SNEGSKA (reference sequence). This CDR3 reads CSARRGQGYGYTF. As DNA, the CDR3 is TGCAGTGCTAGACGGGGACAGGGATATGGCTACACCTTC.

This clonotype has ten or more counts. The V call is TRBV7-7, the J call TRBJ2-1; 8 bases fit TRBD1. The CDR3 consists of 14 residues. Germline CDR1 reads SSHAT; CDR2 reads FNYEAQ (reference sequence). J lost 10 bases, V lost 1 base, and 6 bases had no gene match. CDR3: CASSLGTGRWEQFF. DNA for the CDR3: TGTGCCAGCAGCTTAGGGACAGGGAGATGGGAGCAGTTCTTC.

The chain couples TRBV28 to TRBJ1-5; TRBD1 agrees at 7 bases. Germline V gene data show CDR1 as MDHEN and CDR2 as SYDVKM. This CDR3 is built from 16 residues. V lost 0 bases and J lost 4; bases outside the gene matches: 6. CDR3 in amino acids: CASSLWLGGRNQPQHF. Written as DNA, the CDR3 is TGTGCCAGCAGTTTATGGCTAGGGGGCAGGAATCAGCCCCAGCATTTT.

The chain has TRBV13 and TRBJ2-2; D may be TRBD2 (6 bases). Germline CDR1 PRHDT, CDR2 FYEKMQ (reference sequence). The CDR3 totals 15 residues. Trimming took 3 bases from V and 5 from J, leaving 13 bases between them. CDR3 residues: CASSLFGGDTGELFF. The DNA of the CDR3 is TGTGCCAGCAGCTTGTTCGGGGGAGATACCGGGGAGCTGTTTTTT.

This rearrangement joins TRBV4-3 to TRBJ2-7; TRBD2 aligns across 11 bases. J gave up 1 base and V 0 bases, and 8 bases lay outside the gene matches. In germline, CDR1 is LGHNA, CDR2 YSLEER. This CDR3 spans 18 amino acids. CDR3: CASSQDRSGGAESYEQYF. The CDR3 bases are TGCGCCAGCAGCCAAGATCGTAGCGGGGGGGCCGAATCCTACGAGCAGTACTTC.

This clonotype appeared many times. Here the CDR3 DNA reads TGCAGCGTTCGCTTGCGGGGGTCCTACGAGCAGTACTTC. Protein: CSVRLRGSYEQYF. The chain recombines TRBV29-1 with TRBJ2-7; 7 nucleotides agree with TRBD2. The CDR3 spans 13 residues. With 5 bases clipped from V and 1 base from J, the junction kept 5 bases outside the gene matches. Germline V gene data show CDR1 as SQVTM and CDR2 as ANQGSEA.